This T cell receptor (beta chain) was observed in a study of cytotoxic CD8 clonotypes in ibrutinib-treated CLL. The CDR3 consists of 15 residues. With V trimmed by 4 bases and J by 2 bases, 4 bases remained unmatched. Germline loops: CDR1 MNHNS, CDR2 SASEGT. Produced via immunoSEQ multiplex PCR; TCRdb's table is partial and in-frame only. The table includes approximately 97,000 clones, roughly four fifths detected once. The TCR originated in a human donor with chronic lymphocytic leukemia. The sample here was PBMCs, taken after 24 months of ibrutinib treatment. J is TRBJ2-7 and V is TRBV6-1, with 11 bases lining up with TRBD1. The CDR3: CASSAPGQGAYEQYF. CDR3 sequence (DNA): TGTGCCAGCAGTGCCCCGGGACAGGGGGCCTACGAGCAGTACTTC.